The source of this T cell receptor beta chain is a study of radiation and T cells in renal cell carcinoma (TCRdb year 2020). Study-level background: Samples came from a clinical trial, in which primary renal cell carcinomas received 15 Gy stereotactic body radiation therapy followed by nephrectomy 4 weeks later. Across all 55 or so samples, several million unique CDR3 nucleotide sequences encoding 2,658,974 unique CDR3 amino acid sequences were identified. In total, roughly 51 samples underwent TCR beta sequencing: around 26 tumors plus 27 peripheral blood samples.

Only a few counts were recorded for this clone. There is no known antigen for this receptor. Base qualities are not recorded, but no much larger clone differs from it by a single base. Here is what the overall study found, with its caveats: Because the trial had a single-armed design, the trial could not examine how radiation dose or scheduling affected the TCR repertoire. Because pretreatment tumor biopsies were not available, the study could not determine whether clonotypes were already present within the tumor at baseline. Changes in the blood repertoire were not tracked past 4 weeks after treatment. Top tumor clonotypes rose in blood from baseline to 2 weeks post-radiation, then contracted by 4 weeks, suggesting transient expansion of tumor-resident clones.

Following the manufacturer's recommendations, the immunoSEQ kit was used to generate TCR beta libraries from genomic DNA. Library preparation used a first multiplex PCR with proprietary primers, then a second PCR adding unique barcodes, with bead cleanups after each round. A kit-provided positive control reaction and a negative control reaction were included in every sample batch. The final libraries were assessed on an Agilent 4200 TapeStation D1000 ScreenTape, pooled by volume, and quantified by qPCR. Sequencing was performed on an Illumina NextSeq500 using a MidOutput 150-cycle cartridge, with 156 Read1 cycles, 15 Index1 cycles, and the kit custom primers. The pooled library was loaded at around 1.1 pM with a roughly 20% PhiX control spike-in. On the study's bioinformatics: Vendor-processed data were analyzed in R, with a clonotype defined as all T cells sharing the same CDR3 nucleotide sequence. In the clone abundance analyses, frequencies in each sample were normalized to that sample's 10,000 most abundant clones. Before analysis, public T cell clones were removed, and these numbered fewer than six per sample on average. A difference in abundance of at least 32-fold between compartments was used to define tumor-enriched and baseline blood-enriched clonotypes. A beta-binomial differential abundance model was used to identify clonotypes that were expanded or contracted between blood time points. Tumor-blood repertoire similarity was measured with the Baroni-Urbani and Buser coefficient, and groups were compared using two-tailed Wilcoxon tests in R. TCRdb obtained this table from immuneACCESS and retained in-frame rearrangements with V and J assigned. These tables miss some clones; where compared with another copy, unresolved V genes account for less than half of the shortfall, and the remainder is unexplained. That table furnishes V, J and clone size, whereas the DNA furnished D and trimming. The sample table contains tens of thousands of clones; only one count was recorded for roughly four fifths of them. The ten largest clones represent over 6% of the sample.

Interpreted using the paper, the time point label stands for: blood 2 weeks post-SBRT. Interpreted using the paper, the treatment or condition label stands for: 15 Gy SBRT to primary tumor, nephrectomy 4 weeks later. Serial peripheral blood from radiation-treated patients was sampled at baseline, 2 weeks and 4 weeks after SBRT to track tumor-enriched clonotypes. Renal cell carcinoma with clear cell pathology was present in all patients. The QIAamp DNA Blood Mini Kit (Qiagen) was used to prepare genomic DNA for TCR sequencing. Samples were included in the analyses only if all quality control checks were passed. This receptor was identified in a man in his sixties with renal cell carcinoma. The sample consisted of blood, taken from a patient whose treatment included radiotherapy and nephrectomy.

The nucleotide sequence is TGTGCCATCAGTGAGTCAAACAGGGTGAACACTGAAGCTTTCTTT. Its coded protein is CAISESNRVNTEAFF. This sequence uses TRBV10-3 and TRBJ1-1; TRBD1 is a weak D gene call, 6 bases matching. CDR1 and CDR2 were assigned from the germline V gene as ENHRY and SYGVKD. Taken from cysteine to phenylalanine, the CDR3 has 15 residues. Only the CDR3 DNA stays, 45 bases, in frame from base 1. Trimming costs V 0 bases and J 0 bases, and their ends lie 8 bases apart.